The rows below give T cell receptor beta chains drawn from one sample of a study of human T cells and chemical hapten exposure. A single record per CDR3 protein comes from TCRdb applying MiXCR to the RACE reads. The table has more than 95,000 distinct CDR3 sequences, 12% seen once. This material consisted of whole blood, taken in connection with sensitization to the hapten diphenylcyclopropenone (DPC). All receptors come from a woman aged 45-60 years with alopecia areata. Some clones in this sample may be carry-over from other donors' samples. Both conserved end residues are part of each CDR3. The D gene is left open where the match is weak. Size tells how often a clone was seen (once, few, many) or the class of an expanded clone, and some rows leave it out.

j_call: TRBJ2-7; d_call: TRBD1; clone_size: -; v_call: TRBV5-1; cdr3_aa: CASRLGQTSSYEQYF; cdr3_nt: TGCGCCAGCAGACTGGGACAGACGAGCTCCTACGAGCAGTACTTC
j_call: TRBJ2-1; d_call: -; clone_size: -; v_call: TRBV29-1; cdr3_aa: CSVGRLNNEQFF; cdr3_nt: TGCAGCGTGGGTCGGCTCAACAATGAGCAGTTCTTC
j_call: TRBJ1-2; d_call: -; clone_size: few; v_call: TRBV28; cdr3_aa: CASGTNYGYTF; cdr3_nt: TGTGCCAGCGGCACTAACTATGGCTACACCTTC
j_call: TRBJ2-3; d_call: -; clone_size: many; v_call: TRBV6-2/TRBV6-3; cdr3_aa: CASSYGHRSTDTQYF; cdr3_nt: TGTGCCAGCAGTTACGGGCACCGCTCCACAGATACGCAGTATTTT
j_call: TRBJ1-6; d_call: -; clone_size: -; v_call: TRBV7-2; cdr3_aa: CASSLARPPSSPLHF; cdr3_nt: TGTGCCAGCAGCTTAGCGCGGCCCCCCAGTTCACCCCTCCACTTT
j_call: TRBJ2-3; d_call: -; clone_size: -; v_call: TRBV5-8; cdr3_aa: CASSPPYRETDTQYF; cdr3_nt: TGTGCCAGCAGCCCACCGTACAGGGAGACAGATACGCAGTATTTT
j_call: TRBJ1-1; d_call: -; clone_size: few; v_call: TRBV20-1; cdr3_aa: CSARGAGTEAFF; cdr3_nt: TGCAGTGCCCGGGGCGCCGGCACTGAAGCTTTCTTT
j_call: TRBJ2-5; d_call: -; clone_size: -; v_call: TRBV5-1; cdr3_aa: CASSLGQQPETQYF; cdr3_nt: TGCGCCAGCAGCTTGGGTCAGCAACCAGAGACCCAGTACTTC
j_call: TRBJ2-7; d_call: -; clone_size: -; v_call: TRBV18; cdr3_aa: CASANSFWEQYF; cdr3_nt: TGTGCCAGCGCAAACAGTTTTTGGGAGCAGTACTTC
j_call: TRBJ2-3; d_call: -; clone_size: many; v_call: TRBV7-8; cdr3_aa: CASSSRQAPTF; cdr3_nt: TGTGCCAGCAGCTCCCGTCAGGCCCCTACTTTT
j_call: TRBJ1-1; d_call: -; clone_size: many; v_call: TRBV6-6; cdr3_aa: CASRFNTNTEAFF; cdr3_nt: TGTGCCAGCAGATTCAACACAAACACTGAAGCTTTCTTT
j_call: TRBJ2-3; d_call: -; clone_size: many; v_call: TRBV12-3/TRBV12-4; cdr3_aa: CASSLGGTAAPDTQYF; cdr3_nt: TGTGCCAGCAGTTTAGGCGGGACTGCTGCCCCAGATACGCAGTATTTT
j_call: TRBJ2-6; d_call: -; clone_size: many; v_call: TRBV19; cdr3_aa: CASSIRSRGASGANVLTF; cdr3_nt: TGTGCCAGTAGTATCAGGTCCAGGGGGGCCTCTGGGGCCAACGTCCTGACTTTC